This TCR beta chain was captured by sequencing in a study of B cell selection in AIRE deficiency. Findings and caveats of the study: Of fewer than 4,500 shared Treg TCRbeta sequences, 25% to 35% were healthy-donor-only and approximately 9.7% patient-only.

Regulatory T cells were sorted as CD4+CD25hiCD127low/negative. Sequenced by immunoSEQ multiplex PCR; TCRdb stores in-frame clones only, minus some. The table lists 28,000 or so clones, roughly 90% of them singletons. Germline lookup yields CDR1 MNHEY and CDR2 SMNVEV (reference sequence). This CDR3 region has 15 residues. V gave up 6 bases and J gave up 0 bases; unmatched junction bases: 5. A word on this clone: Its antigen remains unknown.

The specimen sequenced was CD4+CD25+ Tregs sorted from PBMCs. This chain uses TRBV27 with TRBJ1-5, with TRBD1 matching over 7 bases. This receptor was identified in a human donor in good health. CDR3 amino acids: CASSRGTASNQPQHF. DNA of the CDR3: TGTGCCAGCAGCCGTGGGACAGCTAGCAATCAGCCCCAGCATTTT.